The next 17 T cell receptor beta chains were all read from a single sample in a study of T cells in Graves' hyperthyroidism and ophthalmopathy. Amplified regions were TCR beta CDR3 sequences from RNA transcripts. TCR CDR3 regions were first amplified by RT-PCR with HTBI primers. TCRdb reprocessed the multiplex PCR reads with MiXCR, giving one entry per CDR3 protein. The table lists 700,000 to 950,000 distinct CDR3 sequences, around a third of them singletons, with around 32% in the top ten. The sample taken for sequencing was blood. The receptors stem from a woman aged 35 to 49 with Graves' hyperthyroidism.

J is TRBJ2-2 and V is TRBV7-6; D not certain. Per germline, CDR1 SGHVS and CDR2 FNYEAQ. The CDR3 runs to 17 residues. The V end was cut by 7 bases, the J end by 3 bases, with 21 bases between. CDR3 sequence: CASTPPPWREDTGELFF. The DNA for the CDR3 is TGTGCCAGCACCCCCCCCCCTTGGAGAGAGGACACCGGGGAGCTGTTTTTT.

This clonotype was picked up a small number of times. The chain employs TRBV5-1 and TRBJ1-1, with no clear D. Germline V gene lookup returns CDR1 SGHRS and CDR2 YFSETQ. Between the trimmed V and J ends, which lost 3 bases and 0 bases, there was a span of 15 bases. This CDR3 contains 16 residues. Here the CDR3 reads CASSYPQREMNTEAFF. DNA for the CDR3: TGCGCCAGCAGCTACCCCCAGAGGGAGATGAACACTGAAGCTTTCTTT.

At least ten counts were recorded for this clonotype. The chain links TRBV7-9 to TRBJ1-2; D remains unclear. The germline CDR1 and CDR2 sequences are SEHNR and FQNEAQ (reference sequence). This CDR3 is built from 12 residues. Between the trimmed V and J ends, which lost 0 bases and 8 bases, there was a span of 7 bases. Here the CDR3 reads CASSLADRGYTF. In nucleotides, the CDR3 is TGTGCCAGCAGCTTAGCGGACCGGGGCTACACCTTC.

This clonotype was seen more than once but under ten times. The V gene is TRBV11-3, the J gene TRBJ2-7, with 10 nucleotides matching TRBD2. CDR3 length: 15 residues. Unmatched junction bases numbered 6, after V lost 5 bases and J lost 2 bases. Germline V gene data show CDR1 as SGHNT and CDR2 as YENEEA. This chain's CDR3 is CASSQLAGMTYEQYF. The CDR3 DNA sequence: TGTGCCAGCAGCCAACTAGCGGGGATGACCTACGAGCAGTACTTC.

The rearrangement joins TRBV9 to TRBJ2-5, with D possibly matching TRBD2 (5 bases). From germline, CDR1 is SGDLS and CDR2 YYNGEE. This CDR3 is 15 amino acids long. V lost 2 bases, J lost 0 bases, and 11 bases lay in between. In nucleotides, the CDR3 is TGTGCCAGCAGCGTCGGGGAATCTGACCAAGAGACCCAGTACTTC. Amino acid sequence: CASSVGESDQETQYF.

The V and J genes are TRBV7-6 and TRBJ2-7; TRBD1 aligns across 12 bases. Losses at the gene ends were 4 bases for V and 7 bases for J; bases not matched to a gene: 14. The CDR3 loop spans 17 amino acids. CDR1 is SGHVS, CDR2 FNYEAQ, per germline. CDR3 DNA: TGTGCCAGCAGCTCGCCAATAGCGGGACAGGGGGCAGAAGAGCAGTACTTC. It yields the protein CASSSPIAGQGAEEQYF.

This clonotype was counted at least ten times. The CDR3 DNA reads TGCAGCGTTGAACCAATCTTCGGGGGAAATGGCTACACCTTC. Translation: CSVEPIFGGNGYTF. The rearrangement uses TRBV29-1 and TRBJ1-2; D perhaps matches TRBD1 (5 bases). The CDR3 has 14 amino acids. Germline V gene data show CDR1 as SQVTM and CDR2 as ANQGSEA. V lost 2 bases, J lost 6 bases, and 16 bases lay in between.

This clonotype occurred once. The chain links TRBV12-3 or TRBV12-4 to TRBJ2-5, with 9 bases that match TRBD1. The ends lost 5 bases at V and 4 bases at J; junction bases unmatched: 5. The CDR3 loop spans 14 amino acids. CDR3 region: CASSHTGQGETQYF. CDR3 nucleotides: TGTGCCAGCAGTCATACGGGACAGGGAGAGACCCAGTACTTC.

V and J are TRBV7-2 and TRBJ2-1, with D unclear. V was clipped by 7 bases and J by 7 bases, with 17 bases between them. The germline gives CDR1 SGHTA, CDR2 FQGNSA. CDR3 length: 14 amino acids. DNA of the CDR3: TGTGCCAGCACCACTACTCCGACGAGGAATGAGCAGTTCTTC. It translates to CASTTTPTRNEQFF.

This clonotype was observed a single time. The DNA for the CDR3 is TGTGCCACCAGCACTCAAGGACTAGCGGGACCCTACAATGAGCAGTTCTTC. The encoded protein is CATSTQGLAGPYNEQFF. The gene calls are TRBV15 and TRBJ2-1; 12 bases line up with TRBD2. J was trimmed by 2 bases and V by 4 bases; bases with no gene match: 6. This CDR3 comprises 17 residues. Germline CDR1 LNHNV, CDR2 YYDKDF (reference sequence).

This clonotype occurred a few times. This rearrangement joins TRBV12-3 or TRBV12-4 to TRBJ1-1; D is ambiguous. The CDR3 spans 15 residues. Trimming left V 4 bases short and J 0 bases short, with 12 bases between. CDR3 amino acids: CASSYARTMNTEAFF. For the CDR3, the DNA is TGTGCCAGCAGTTACGCCAGGACTATGAACACTGAAGCTTTCTTT.

V gene TRBV5-1 combines with J gene TRBJ1-1, with D maybe TRBD1 (5 bases). Trimming took 0 bases from V and 3 from J, leaving 15 bases between them. The CDR3 is 16 residues long. Germline V lookup: CDR1 SGHRS, CDR2 YFSETQ. The CDR3 nucleotides are TGCGCCAGCAGCTTGGGACAGCGGTGGCCTGACACTGAAGCTTTCTTT. Translation gives CASSLGQRWPDTEAFF.

Comment on this clonotype: This clone may be a read error of a much larger clone one base away. This chain links TRBV9 with TRBJ2-7; TRBD2 aligns across 10 bases. CDR3 length: 14 residues. The V gene's germline CDR1 is SGDLS and CDR2 YYNGEE. The CDR3, as DNA: TGTGCCGGCAGCGGGGGGGGGTTCTCCTACGAGCAGTACTTC. It codes for CAGSGGGFSYEQYF.

This clonotype was picked up many times. This rearrangement joins TRBV3-1 to TRBJ2-7, with D uncertain. Per the germline V gene, CDR1 is LGHDT and CDR2 is YNNKEL (reference sequence). With 0 bases removed from V and 3 bases from J, the gap between germline ends came to 3 bases. The CDR3 runs 12 residues. The CDR3 loop is CASSQDRYEQYF. The CDR3 DNA reads TGTGCCAGCAGCCAAGATCGCTACGAGCAGTACTTC.

The chain combines TRBV4-1 with TRBJ2-5, with 12 bases identical to TRBD1. CDR3 length: 18 amino acids. Germline CDR1 MGHRA, CDR2 YSYEKL. J lost 4 bases, V lost 1 base, and 10 bases had no gene match. Here the CDR3 DNA reads TGCGCCAGCAGCCAAGGCCGGGACAGGGGGCAAAGGGGAGAGACCCAGTACTTC. Its protein is CASSQGRDRGQRGETQYF.

At least ten counts were recorded for this clonotype. CDR3 bases: TGTGCCAGCAGCCAAGGGACAGGGGGCCCCTACGAGCAGTACTTC. It encodes CASSQGTGGPYEQYF. The rearrangement links TRBV7-2 to TRBJ2-7; 12 bases align to TRBD1. Germline V gene lookup returns CDR1 SGHTA and CDR2 FQGNSA. The trim removed 5 bases at V and 2 bases at J, leaving 4 bases unmatched. The CDR3 is made up of 15 amino acids.

The table lists this clonotype with a few counts. V gene TRBV4-1 combines with J gene TRBJ1-5; the match to TRBD1 covers 7 bases. The ends lost 4 bases at V and 2 bases at J; junction bases unmatched: 8. This CDR3 has 16 residues. CDR1 MGHRA and CDR2 YSYEKL come from the germline V gene. The chain's CDR3 is CASSLQGEAGNQPQHF. CDR3 nucleotide sequence: TGCGCCAGCAGCCTGCAGGGGGAGGCTGGCAATCAGCCCCAGCATTTT.